These 6 T cell receptor beta chains originate from one sample sequenced in a study of cytomegalovirus exposure and HLA in healthy donors. PCR involved 60 Vbeta and 13 Jbeta primers. Generated by immunoSEQ multiplex PCR, the TCRdb table keeps only in-frame clones and is missing some. This table holds more than 95,000 clones, 83% found once. The specimen sequenced was PBMCs. These receptors originate from a man between 18 and 29 years old in good health and CMV-seronegative.

In its sample, this clone was seen once. This rearrangement joins TRBV6-6 to TRBJ2-7; 7 bases map to TRBD1. Trimming cost V 5 bases and J 1 base; bases outside gene matches: 8. Germline V gene data show CDR1 as MNHNY and CDR2 as SVGAGI (reference sequence). The CDR3 spans 15 residues. For the CDR3, the DNA is TGTGCCAGCAGTCCCCCCGAGGGACAGTCCTACGAGCAGTACTTC. Its protein product is CASSPPEGQSYEQYF.

The genes are TRBV9 and TRBJ2-1; the match to TRBD2 covers 16 bases. The CDR3 length is 20 residues. The germline CDR1 and CDR2 sequences are SGDLS and YYNGEE. J gave up 2 bases and V 4 bases, and 12 bases lay outside the gene matches. In DNA, the CDR3 is TGTGCCAGCAGCCCCTTTGGGGGGACTAGCGGGAGGGGGGCCTACAATGAGCAGTTCTTC. It encodes CASSPFGGTSGRGAYNEQFF.

V and J are TRBV7-9 and TRBJ2-7, with 13 bases aligning to TRBD2. Per the germline V gene, CDR1 is SEHNR and CDR2 is FQNEAQ (reference sequence). The CDR3 is 17 amino acids. J was trimmed by 3 bases and V by 1 base; bases with no gene match: 6. CDR3 DNA: TGTGCCAGCAGCTTAGGTTCTGGGACTAGCGGGATCTACGAGCAGTACTTC. Protein product: CASSLGSGTSGIYEQYF.

The chain has TRBV5-5 and TRBJ2-1; TRBD2 agrees at 8 bases. J lost 1 base, V lost 6 bases, and 9 bases had no gene match. The CDR3 spans 16 residues. The V gene's germline CDR1 is SGHKS and CDR2 YYEKEE (reference sequence). The CDR3 DNA follows: TGTGCCAGCAACACGGGAGGGCCGGGATCCTACAATGAGCAGTTCTTC. Translating it yields CASNTGGPGSYNEQFF.

V is TRBV11-3 and J is TRBJ2-7, with 7 nucleotides matching TRBD2. Germline CDR1 reads SGHNT; CDR2 reads YENEEA. With 6 bases clipped from V and 7 bases from J, the junction kept 6 bases outside the gene matches. The CDR3 is 12 amino acids. The CDR3 DNA follows: TGTGCCAGCAGTTACAGGCGGGGGGAGCAGTACTTC. As protein: CASSYRRGEQYF.

This clone was counted between two and nine times. V gene TRBV10-2 combines with J gene TRBJ1-5, with unresolved D. With 7 bases removed from V and 9 bases from J, the gap between germline ends came to 7 bases. From germline, CDR1 is WSHSY and CDR2 SAAADI. The CDR3 has 10 residues. DNA for the CDR3: TGCGCCAGCAATTTCGGGCCCCAGCATTTT. Encoded protein: CASNFGPQHF.